These 17 T cell receptor beta chains originate from one sample sequenced in a study of cytomegalovirus exposure and HLA in healthy donors. The PCR was carried out with 60 Vbeta primers and 13 Jbeta primers. Data came from immunoSEQ multiplex PCR; TCRdb stores just in-frame clones and leaves some out. The sample consists of some 81,000 clones, around 70% of them appearing once. The sample taken for sequencing was PBMCs. These receptors all come from a woman between 35 and 50 years old in good health and CMV-seropositive.

The chain is built from TRBV27 and TRBJ2-7; 9 bases map to TRBD2. CDR3 length: 16 residues. The germline V gene has CDR1 MNHEY and CDR2 SMNVEV (reference sequence). V shed 2 bases, J shed 0 bases, and the junction held 5 bases outside the gene matches. CDR3 nucleotide sequence: TGTGCCAGCAGTTTAGCCAGCGGGAGGTCCTCCTACGAGCAGTACTTC. Amino acids: CASSLASGRSSYEQYF.

The V gene is TRBV15, the J gene TRBJ1-1; weak D call: TRBD1 (5 bases). V lost 3 bases and J lost 9, with 14 bases in between. Germline V gene data show CDR1 as LNHNV and CDR2 as YYDKDF (reference sequence). The CDR3 spans 13 residues. The CDR3 loop is CATSRNSGTQAFF. CDR3 DNA sequence: TGTGCCACCAGCAGGAACTCAGGGACTCAAGCTTTCTTT.

Note on this clone: Other nucleotide sequences from this sample produce the same CDR3. V gene TRBV18 combines with J gene TRBJ1-1, with TRBD1 identical over 8 bases. V dropped 3 bases and J dropped 0; count of bases not matched to a gene: 3. CDR1 is KGHSH, CDR2 LQKENI, per germline. CDR3 length: 15 amino acids. CDR3 in amino acids: CASSPGTGMNTEAFF. The CDR3 DNA follows: TGTGCCAGCTCACCGGGGACAGGCATGAACACTGAAGCTTTCTTT.

The genes are TRBV30 and TRBJ1-2, with D tentatively TRBD1 (6 bases). The germline gives CDR1 GTSNPN, CDR2 SVGIG (reference sequence). The V end was cut by 0 bases, the J end by 0 bases, with 8 bases between. The CDR3 totals 14 residues. The CDR3 spells CAWSVDSANYGYTF. The CDR3 nucleotides read TGTGCCTGGAGTGTGGACAGCGCTAACTATGGCTACACCTTC.

This clone has more than one count but fewer than ten. The V and J genes are TRBV2 and TRBJ2-1; 10 positions agree with TRBD2. The V and J ends lost 4 bases and 9 bases, in that order; junction bases with no gene match: 9. Germline V gives CDR1 SNHLY, CDR2 FYNNEI. The CDR3 runs 15 residues. CDR3 amino acids: CASSGSGRGIGEQFF. The CDR3 nucleotides read TGTGCCAGCAGTGGGAGCGGGAGGGGAATCGGTGAGCAGTTCTTC.

V is TRBV18 and J is TRBJ2-1; tentative D call: TRBD2 (5 bases). The CDR3 runs 18 residues. V shed 4 bases and J shed 4 bases, with 23 bases lying between them. CDR1 KGHSH and CDR2 LQKENI come from the germline V gene. The CDR3 nucleotides are TGTGCCAGCTCACTTTACGGGATAGGGCTTGGGCTTTACAATGAGCAGTTCTTC. This gives the protein CASSLYGIGLGLYNEQFF.

The chain recombines TRBV27 with TRBJ2-3, with D hard to call. Germline V gene sequence: CDR1 MNHEY, CDR2 SMNVEV (reference sequence). Trimming pared 8 bases from V and 7 bases from J, leaving 19 bases between. The CDR3 sequence is 14 residues long. This CDR3 reads CASGPMTLAYTQYF. As DNA, the CDR3 is TGTGCCAGCGGCCCGATGACTCTGGCATATACGCAGTATTTT.

The chain has TRBV4-1 and TRBJ1-4; TRBD1 matches at 7 bases. Germline values: CDR1 MGHRA, CDR2 YSYEKL. The CDR3 length is 15 residues. The trim removed 4 bases at V and 0 bases at J, leaving 2 bases unmatched. For the CDR3, the DNA is TGCGCCAGCAGCCTCGGACAGGCAACTAATGAAAAACTGTTTTTT. It is translated as CASSLGQATNEKLFF.

The chain joins TRBV13 to TRBJ2-3; unclear D gene. Germline V gene lookup returns CDR1 PRHDT and CDR2 FYEKMQ (reference sequence). V gave up 2 bases and J gave up 4 bases, with 7 bases separating them. CDR3 length: 13 amino acids. CDR3 coding DNA: TGTGCCAGCAGCTTACTAGTCGCAGATACGCAGTATTTT. This gives the protein CASSLLVADTQYF.

The rearrangement links TRBV7-2 to TRBJ1-6, with 7 bases identical to TRBD1. J gave up 3 bases and V 4 bases, and 9 bases lay outside the gene matches. The CDR3 loop spans 17 amino acids. Germline loops: CDR1 SGHTA, CDR2 FQGNSA. Written as DNA, the CDR3 is TGTGCCAGCAGCTCAAGGTTGGCAGGGGGCTATAATTCACCCCTCCACTTT. Its protein product is CASSSRLAGGYNSPLHF.

This sequence joins TRBV28 and TRBJ2-1; D gene uncertain. V was trimmed by 6 bases and J by 2 bases, leaving 14 bases between them. The germline V gene has CDR1 MDHEN and CDR2 SYDVKM. CDR3 length: 15 amino acids. The CDR3 DNA is TGTGCCAGCAGCCCCGAGGCGGCCCCCTACAATGAGCAGTTCTTC. It encodes CASSPEAAPYNEQFF.

This sequence joins TRBV2 and TRBJ1-2, with TRBD1 matching over 8 bases. CDR1 is SNHLY and CDR2 is FYNNEI in the germline V gene. The CDR3 consists of 14 residues. V dropped 7 bases and J dropped 8; count of bases not matched to a gene: 12. CDR3 DNA: TGTGCCAGCACACCTATCGGACAGGGTGAGGGCTACACCTTC. This gives the protein CASTPIGQGEGYTF.

This clone was seen just once. The chain carries TRBV7-2 and TRBJ2-7; perhaps TRBD1 as D (6 bases). The V end lost 4 bases, the J end lost 2 bases, and 12 bases lay between the germline ends. CDR3 length equals 14 residues. Germline V gene sequence: CDR1 SGHTA, CDR2 FQGNSA. The CDR3 region is CASSSNRDAYEQYF. The CDR3 DNA reads TGTGCCAGCAGCTCCAACAGGGATGCCTACGAGCAGTACTTC.

About this clone: Within the sample, other DNA sequences also encode this same CDR3. J is TRBJ2-7 and V is TRBV2; the D is unclear. Germline CDR1 SNHLY, CDR2 FYNNEI. V lost 5 bases and J lost 3, with 5 bases in between. This CDR3 comprises 11 residues. The CDR3 DNA is TGTGCCAGCAGTTCCAACTACGAGCAGTACTTC. Protein: CASSSNYEQYF. Together with reference TRBV2 and TRBJ2-7, the CDR3 gives the full variable domain: EPEVTQTPSHQVTQMGQEVILRCVPISNHLYFYWYRQILGQKVEFLVSFYNNEISEKSEIFDDQFSVERPDGSNFTLKIRSTKLEDSAMYFCASSSNYEQYFGPGTRLTVT.

This clone was detected a few times. This rearrangement joins TRBV25-1 to TRBJ1-1, with 9 bases fitting TRBD1. The length of the CDR3 is 14 residues. The junction had 6 bases not matched to a gene; V was cut back by 6 bases and J by 4 bases. Germline V gene data show CDR1 as MGHDK and CDR2 as SYGVNS. The CDR3 loop reads CASRPGQGSTEAFF. CDR3 nucleotide sequence: TGTGCCAGCAGGCCGGGACAGGGTTCCACTGAAGCTTTCTTT.

This clone was observed once. This sequence joins TRBV6-5 and TRBJ2-2; 8 bases map to TRBD1. V was pared by 6 bases and J by 5 bases, with 8 bases of the junction left unmatched. Germline V lookup: CDR1 MNHEY, CDR2 SVGAGI. The CDR3 length is 15 residues. CDR3 DNA: TGTGCCAGCAGCCCCAGGGGGCCTGGAACCGGGGAGCTGTTTTTT. Its translation is CASSPRGPGTGELFF.

The chain employs TRBV2 and TRBJ2-7; the D is unclear. Trimming removed 4 bases at V and 3 bases at J, with 4 bases between. The CDR3 length is 11 residues. The germline V gene has CDR1 SNHLY and CDR2 FYNNEI. In DNA form, the CDR3 reads TGTGCCAGCAGTGTGCGCTACGAGCAGTACTTC. Translation: CASSVRYEQYF.